This entry features one T cell receptor beta chain sequence. Its target is not known. The CDR3 covers 14 residues. Germline CDR1 SGHNT, CDR2 YYREEE (reference sequence). Trimming pared 6 bases from V and 6 bases from J, leaving 17 bases between. This sample is part of a study of beta chain features in type 1 diabetes. Study findings and constraints: Whether HLA type affects TCRB rearrangement stayed undetermined in the present work.

Sequenced material consisted of expressed TCRB transcripts (all of the isolated RNA was reverse transcribed). Measured with immunoSEQ multiplex PCR; TCRdb has only the in-frame clones, and not every one. The data contain about 360,000 clones, roughly 12% of them singletons. The material sequenced was naive CD4+ T cells from blood. This sequence originates from a man younger than 35 in good health. The chain links TRBV5-4 to TRBJ2-3; D is perhaps TRBD1 (5 bases). CDR3 coding DNA: TGTGCCAGCATGCTGGACACGGCGTGGGATACGCAGTATTTT. This gives the protein CASMLDTAWDTQYF.